This entry concerns a single TCR beta chain. Trimming cost V 6 bases and J 4 bases; bases outside gene matches: 3. CDR3 length equals 13 residues. The germline CDR1 and CDR2 sequences are GTSNPN and SVGIG (reference sequence). Data came from immunoSEQ multiplex PCR; TCRdb stores just in-frame clones and leaves some out. The sample includes approximately 210,000 clones, roughly 82% of them seen just once. Participants were aged roughly 18 to 90 years, lived in roughly 25 US areas, and enrolled virtually. This entry is derived from a study of blood T cell repertoires in COVID-19. Study summary: PBMCs, B-cell-depleted T cells, or T cells were the source of the cDNA or gDNA that made up the material.

The TCR comes from a man between 40 and 49 years old who had recovered from COVID-19. Sequences were obtained from PBMCs or T cells enriched from blood (not recorded which). This chain connects TRBV30 to TRBJ2-6, with 7 positions matching TRBD1. The CDR3 DNA reads TGTGCCTGCCAGGGGGTCGGGGCCAACGTCCTGACTTTC. Its translation is CACQGVGANVLTF. Drawing the rest from reference TRBV30 and TRBJ2-6, the complete variable domain is SQTIHQWPATLVQPVGSPLSLECTVEGTSNPNLYWYRQAAGRGLQLLFYSVGIGQISSEVPQNLSASRPQDRQFILSSKKLLLSDSGFYLCACQGVGANVLTFGAGSRLTVL.